These T cell receptor beta chains were read from a single sample in a study of T cells expressing NK-cell markers. TCRdb re-called the 5' RACE reads, yielding one record per CDR3 amino acid sequence without DNA. The sample data list about 460,000 distinct CDR3 sequences. Sequencing was carried out using blood T cells: a sorted CD56 or NKG2C T cell subset, CD4+ or CD8+ T cells, or bulk PBMC T cells (not recorded which). The source is a woman in her forties or fifties in good health. CDR3s include the opening cysteine and the closing phenylalanine or tryptophan.

j_gene,v_gene,CDR3aa
TRBJ2-2,TRBV24-1,CATSTGGWEKNTGELFF
TRBJ2-5,TRBV19,CASSRQGAWETQYF
TRBJ1-5,TRBV12-3/TRBV12-4,CASSLAPGLQPQHF
TRBJ2-1,TRBV11-3,CASSVLAGSGNEQFF
TRBJ2-7,TRBV4-2,CASSQDPGSSNEQYF
TRBJ2-1,TRBV24-1,CATSDPGGSSYNEQFF
TRBJ2-5,TRBV5-1,CASSLAWTGETQYF
TRBJ2-2,TRBV20-1,CSARSGIRGTGELFF
TRBJ2-3,TRBV5-1,CASSLELAGDQYF
TRBJ2-3,TRBV20-1,CSARDLKRAITDTQYF
TRBJ1-1,TRBV12-5,CASGLARTGDTEAFF
TRBJ2-5,TRBV20-1,CSAPRGEGKETQYF
TRBJ2-7,TRBV20-1,CSARTQSLREQYF
TRBJ2-3,TRBV3-1,CASSHPGLGDTQYF
TRBJ2-7,TRBV12-5,CASGSSGRPDEQYF
TRBJ2-5,TRBV10-1,CASSGDRRGQETQYF
TRBJ2-1,TRBV5-5,CASSGLISGLLISEQFF
TRBJ1-1,TRBV29-1,CSVWGQGSPFF
TRBJ2-7,TRBV12-3/TRBV12-4,CASSPLTGTSGRPLYEQYF
TRBJ2-1,TRBV24-1,CATSDHPPSEQFF
TRBJ2-5,TRBV6-9,CASSYSYPQYF
TRBJ1-5,TRBV12-3/TRBV12-4,CASSRTAYEPQHF
TRBJ2-1,TRBV27,CASRGASYNEQFF
TRBJ1-2,TRBV12-3/TRBV12-4,CASSPSGAGGSYGYTF
TRBJ2-1,TRBV5-1,CASSLGRTSGGQSEFF
TRBJ2-3,TRBV5-5,CASRLYTDTQYF
TRBJ2-1,TRBV3-1,CASSPGDQSYNEQFF
TRBJ2-5,TRBV10-3,CASRTGGPELKETQYF
TRBJ1-2,TRBV12-3/TRBV12-4,CAIRDSGYLNYGYTF
TRBJ2-2,TRBV5-1,CASSQTGNGELFF
TRBJ2-1,TRBV29-1,CSVESELTQFF
TRBJ2-5,TRBV29-1,CSVALKQQEPQYF
TRBJ1-2,TRBV6-1,CASSRQGGGVSYGYTF
TRBJ2-3,TRBV4-2,CASSQVSSAGGADTQYF
TRBJ1-1,TRBV7-8,CASSPQSGMNTEAFF
TRBJ2-4,TRBV15,CATSRDWGQTLSKNIQYF
TRBJ2-5,TRBV12-3/TRBV12-4,CASGVTGGVETQYF
TRBJ1-2,TRBV11-2,CASSFAPNYGYTF
TRBJ2-3,TRBV5-1,CASSLRGLAGTSTDTQYF
TRBJ1-2,TRBV6-5,CASGEGTGLNYGYTF
TRBJ2-1,TRBV6-4,CASSNLGGSGRAAEQFF
TRBJ2-4,TRBV7-9,CASRKDGGGDKNIQYF
TRBJ1-5,TRBV7-8,CASSWTGSNQPQHF
TRBJ2-3,TRBV20-1,CSARESAGGPGDTQYF
TRBJ2-5,TRBV6-1,CASKLIPGTQETQYF
TRBJ2-3,TRBV5-1,CASRLGGAGFADTQYF
TRBJ2-1,TRBV6-5,CASSYVTSATNYNEQFF
TRBJ2-1,TRBV20-1,CSARGPRGLALYNEQFF
TRBJ2-1,TRBV6-2/TRBV6-3,CASSNRRRDEGNEQFF
TRBJ2-7,TRBV29-1,CSVDWQGSYEQYF
TRBJ2-1,TRBV18,CASSQMFRDRGNNEQFF
TRBJ2-3,TRBV20-1,CSASPTSGRLLDTQYF
TRBJ1-2,TRBV20-1,CSARDRLSGQGSYTF
TRBJ1-1,TRBV9,CASSAGGSTEAFF
TRBJ2-6,TRBV12-3/TRBV12-4,CASSLFQSDSGANVLTF
TRBJ2-1,TRBV12-3/TRBV12-4,CASSLAPGGGGSYNEQFF
TRBJ2-1,TRBV20-1,CSATRRTSGTNEQFF
TRBJ2-3,TRBV24-1,CATSDQTGSIQYF
TRBJ2-7,TRBV30,CAWSLGGLSYEQYF